The 3 T cell receptor beta chains presented below share a single source sample, sequenced in a study of cytomegalovirus exposure and HLA in healthy donors. Profiled with immunoSEQ multiplex PCR; TCRdb holds only in-frame clones, not every one. The data show some 48,000 clones, about 88% seen once. Material: PBMCs. These receptors were collected from a woman aged 25 to 39 in good health and CMV-seronegative.

The chain employs TRBV27 and TRBJ1-5; weak D call: TRBD1 (6 bases). Germline V gene lookup returns CDR1 MNHEY and CDR2 SMNVEV (reference sequence). Trimming removed 5 bases from V and 6 bases from J, with 26 bases in between. The CDR3 consists of 18 residues. CDR3 amino acids: CASSPDGTPGVLSQPQHF. The CDR3 region has the DNA TGTGCCAGCAGTCCCGACGGGACACCGGGCGTTCTTAGTCAGCCCCAGCATTTT.

The chain couples TRBV28 to TRBJ2-1; TRBD2 matches at 13 bases. Germline V gene sequence: CDR1 MDHEN, CDR2 SYDVKM. This CDR3 contains 17 residues. Losses at the gene ends were 5 bases for V and 7 bases for J; bases not matched to a gene: 11. CDR3 loop: CASSPWTGGLAGNEQFF. For the CDR3, the DNA is TGTGCCAGCAGTCCCTGGACAGGGGGACTAGCGGGGAATGAGCAGTTCTTC.

This chain connects TRBV5-6 to TRBJ2-4, with TRBD1 matching 9 bases. The CDR3 covers 15 residues. With V trimmed by 3 bases and J by 2 bases, 3 bases remained unmatched. CDR1 SGHDT and CDR2 YYEEEE come from the germline V gene. DNA for the CDR3: TGTGCCAGCAGCTGGGACAGGGCACCCAAAAACATTCAGTACTTC. This translates into CASSWDRAPKNIQYF.